This T cell receptor beta chain was observed in a study of T cell responses to AZD1222 COVID-19 vaccine. Whole-study results and caveats: A rise in Spike-specific TCR breadth and depth followed two AZD1222 doses.

Some clones are missing from TCRdb's copy, which holds only in-frame ones; the method was immunoSEQ multiplex PCR. The sample contains approximately 170,000 clones, just over 90% of which appear only once. In the case of this clone: Its antigen is as yet unknown.

The sample was peripheral blood, taken 28 days after the second AZD1222 dose. The sequence derives from an adult who received the AZD1222 COVID-19 vaccine.

The chain's CDR3 is CASSQRQGAYEQYF. CDR3 in DNA: TGTGCCAGCAGTCAAAGACAGGGGGCCTACGAGCAGTACTTC. This chain links TRBV6-5 with TRBJ2-7; 9 positions agree with TRBD1. The germline V gene encodes CDR1 MNHEY and CDR2 SVGAGI. Unmatched junction bases numbered 4, after V lost 5 bases and J lost 2 bases. This CDR3 contains 14 residues.